This TCR beta chain was captured by sequencing in a study of PD-L1 blockade in urothelial cancer. Across the study: The median T cell count in blood samples was 141,255.

The diagnosis in patients was locally advanced or metastatic urothelial carcinoma. Between 1 and 8 samples per patient were obtained, pretreatment and on-treatment. The table came from immunoSEQ multiplex PCR; TCRdb's copy has only in-frame clones and leaves some out. This sample has tens of thousands of clones, with approximately 80% found just once. Trimming removed 4 bases at V and 0 bases at J, with 13 bases between. The CDR3 length is 16 residues. The germline V gene has CDR1 LNHDA and CDR2 SQIVND (reference sequence). The clonotype originates from a man between 65 and 85 years old with urothelial cancer. The V call is TRBV19, the J call TRBJ1-5; D gene uncertain. Specimen: PBMCs, collected around atezolizumab (anti-PD-L1) treatment. CDR3 loop: CASSRSGIYSNQPQHF. CDR3 nucleotides: TGTGCCAGTAGTAGGTCGGGGATATATAGCAATCAGCCCCAGCATTTT.